These 9 T cell receptor beta chains were sequenced from one sample in a study of T cells after yellow fever vaccination. Each CDR3 protein is one row after TCRdb ran MiXCR on the 5' RACE reads. The sample yields approximately 350,000 distinct CDR3 sequences, around 10% seen once. Sequences were derived from PBMCs, sampled on the day of the first yellow fever vaccination. Every receptor here comes from a young man who received the YFV17D yellow fever vaccine.

The chain couples TRBV5-1 to TRBJ1-3; D gene uncertain. Trimming pared 0 bases from V and 0 bases from J, leaving 10 bases between. The CDR3 has 16 amino acids. Germline CDR1 reads SGHRS; CDR2 reads YFSETQ. For the CDR3, the DNA is TGCGCCAGCAGCTTGGATCGGGTCTTCTCTGGAAACACCATATATTTT. Translated, it gives CASSLDRVFSGNTIYF.

V usage is TRBV20-1 and J usage is TRBJ2-2, with 9 bases lining up with TRBD2. This CDR3 region has 14 residues. Trimming took 5 bases from V and 8 from J; bases not matched to a gene: 9. Germline values: CDR1 DFQATT, CDR2 SNEGSKA (reference sequence). CDR3: CSAAAGLALGELFF. DNA for the CDR3: TGCAGTGCTGCCGCTGGACTAGCGTTGGGGGAGCTGTTTTTT.

DNA for the CDR3: TGCGCCAGCAGCTTGGAATTGGGGGAGCTGTTTTTT. It encodes CASSLELGELFF. This rearrangement joins TRBV5-1 to TRBJ2-2, with D uncertain. The CDR3 extends over 12 amino acids. Trimming took 0 bases from V and 8 from J, leaving 5 bases between them. Germline values: CDR1 SGHRS, CDR2 YFSETQ. Full variable domain (rest looked up from reference TRBV5-1 and TRBJ2-2): KAGVTQTPRYLIKTRGQQVTLSCSPISGHRSVSWYQQTPGQGLQFLFEYFSETQRNKGNFPGRFSGRQFSNSRSEMNVSTLELGDSALYLCASSLELGELFFGEGSRLTVL.

V usage is TRBV7-2 and J usage is TRBJ2-5, with D possibly matching TRBD1 (8 bases). The CDR3 runs 14 residues. V was pared by 6 bases and J by 5 bases, with 16 bases between. Germline V gene lookup returns CDR1 SGHTA and CDR2 FQGNSA. The CDR3 sequence is CASSSEQGGETQYF. The CDR3 DNA follows: TGTGCCAGCAGTTCGGAACAGGGGGGGGAGACCCAGTACTTC.

The chain uses TRBV20-1 and TRBJ1-2; D is perhaps TRBD1 (6 bases). The CDR3 length is 12 residues. Per germline, CDR1 DFQATT and CDR2 SNEGSKA (reference sequence). This chain's CDR3 is CRTDRPNYGYTF. The CDR3 DNA reads as TGCAGGACCGACAGGCCTAACTATGGCTACACCTTC.

The chain recombines TRBV20-1 with TRBJ1-2, with D tentatively TRBD1 (5 bases). Per the germline V gene, CDR1 is DFQATT and CDR2 is SNEGSKA (reference sequence). The germline V and J ends were trimmed by 4 bases and 4 bases, with 7 bases remaining between them. The CDR3 is 11 residues long. DNA for the CDR3: TGCAGTGCTACAGGGCTCTATGGCTACACCTTC. Translating it yields CSATGLYGYTF.

The chain combines TRBV7-2 with TRBJ2-7, with 7 bases aligning to TRBD1. V dropped 0 bases and J dropped 5; count of bases not matched to a gene: 7. The CDR3 runs to 15 residues. Germline V gene lookup returns CDR1 SGHTA and CDR2 FQGNSA. The CDR3 DNA is TGTGCCAGCAGCTTAGCCGGGACAGACGCCCACGAGCAGTACGTC. Its translation: CASSLAGTDAHEQYV.

CDR3 in amino acids: CSATGTGETYGYTF. CDR3 sequence (DNA): TGCAGTGCTACCGGGACAGGGGAGACATATGGCTACACCTTC. The chain carries TRBV20-1 and TRBJ1-2; 10 nucleotides match TRBD1. The V and J ends lost 4 bases and 5 bases, in that order; junction bases with no gene match: 7. Germline V gene data show CDR1 as DFQATT and CDR2 as SNEGSKA (reference sequence). The CDR3 loop spans 14 amino acids.

This clonotype was observed a few times. V is TRBV4-3 and J is TRBJ2-6; no definite D call. In germline, CDR1 is LGHNA, CDR2 YSLEER. This CDR3 region has 16 residues. Trimming left V 1 base short and J 0 bases short, with 7 bases between. DNA of the CDR3: TGCGCCAGCAGCCAAGGGGGTGCCTCTGGGGCCAACGTCCTGACTTTC. This codes for CASSQGGASGANVLTF.